One sample yielded the 27 T cell receptor beta chains listed below, sequenced in a study of blood T cell repertoires in COVID-19. TCRdb's table, derived via immunoSEQ multiplex PCR, lists solely in-frame clones and lacks some. The table has approximately 220,000 clones, about 90% seen once. The sequenced material came from peripheral blood. The receptor source for this set is a woman between 45 and 60 years old with acute or convalescent COVID-19.

V usage is TRBV2 and J usage is TRBJ2-3, with D possibly being TRBD2 (6 bases). There are 16 residues in the CDR3. The germline V gene has CDR1 SNHLY and CDR2 FYNNEI. Trimming took 5 bases from V and 1 from J, leaving 16 bases between them. The CDR3 DNA reads as TGTGCCAGCAGTAAATATAGGGGACTTGGCACAGATACGCAGTATTTT. Protein product: CASSKYRGLGTDTQYF.

The rearrangement links TRBV13 to TRBJ1-2; 8 bases are shared with TRBD1. The germline CDR1 and CDR2 sequences are PRHDT and FYEKMQ (reference sequence). This CDR3 contains 15 residues. The J segment lost 3 bases and the V segment lost 0 bases, leaving 3 bases of the junction unmatched. CDR3 protein: CASSLGGQGDYGYTF. Written as DNA, the CDR3 is TGTGCCAGCAGCTTAGGCGGACAGGGTGACTATGGCTACACCTTC.

This clone was observed a handful of times. The chain joins TRBV19 to TRBJ1-5; D is perhaps TRBD1 (5 bases). Germline-derived CDR1 and CDR2 are LNHDA and SQIVND (reference sequence). The CDR3 runs to 14 residues. V shed 6 bases and J shed 3 bases, with 12 bases lying between them. The CDR3 DNA reads TGTGCCAGTAGCCCAGGGCACCCCAATCAGCCCCAGCATTTT. Residues: CASSPGHPNQPQHF.

This chain joins TRBV2 and TRBJ1-2; D may be TRBD1 (5 bases). Germline values: CDR1 SNHLY, CDR2 FYNNEI. Trimming took off 3 bases at V and 3 bases at J, with 14 bases between the two ends. The CDR3 is 15 amino acids. The CDR3, as DNA: TGTGCCAGCAGTGAGGAACAGGTCGGCGACTATGGCTACACCTTC. This translates into CASSEEQVGDYGYTF.

This chain joins TRBV3-1 (or the pseudogene TRBV3-2) and TRBJ2-2, with 10 positions matching TRBD2. V lost 1 base to trimming and J lost 5 bases; unmatched junction nucleotides: 1. The CDR3 has 15 amino acids. The germline gives CDR1 LGHDT, CDR2 YNNKEL (reference sequence). DNA for the CDR3: TGTGCCAGCAGCCAAGGAGCGGGAGGGACCGGGGAGCTGTTTTTT. Its protein product is CASSQGAGGTGELFF.

This sequence joins TRBV2 and TRBJ1-4; the match to TRBD1 covers 8 bases. The CDR3 spans 13 residues. The V gene end was trimmed by 7 bases and the J gene end by 7 bases; junction bases not matched to a gene: 5. Germline loops: CDR1 SNHLY, CDR2 FYNNEI. The CDR3 protein is CASIRGLFEKLFF. The CDR3 nucleotides read TGTGCCAGCATCAGGGGGCTATTTGAAAAACTGTTTTTT.

V is TRBV4-3 and J is TRBJ2-5; D is perhaps TRBD2 (6 bases). There are 18 residues in the CDR3. Germline values: CDR1 LGHNA, CDR2 YSLEER. The V end lost 1 base, the J end lost 5 bases, and 23 bases lay between the germline ends. CDR3 sequence reads: CASSQGWRGNSRLETQYF. The CDR3 nucleotides are TGCGCCAGCAGCCAAGGTTGGCGGGGAAACTCCCGTTTGGAGACCCAGTACTTC.

The gene calls are TRBV2 and TRBJ2-1; 8 bases match TRBD2. The length of the CDR3 is 15 residues. V shed 6 bases and J 10 bases; nucleotides not matched to a gene: 14. Germline CDR1 SNHLY, CDR2 FYNNEI. This chain's CDR3 is CASSYSGSGIREQFF. The DNA of the CDR3 is TGTGCCAGCAGCTATAGCGGTAGCGGGATAAGGGAGCAGTTCTTC.

The V call is TRBV6-2 or TRBV6-3, the J call TRBJ2-7; TRBD1 matches 10 bases. The CDR3 is 14 residues long. In germline, CDR1 is MNHEY, CDR2 SVGEGT. V gave up 4 bases and J gave up 6 bases; unmatched junction bases: 6. Here the CDR3 reads CASSSDRGRREQYF. In DNA form, the CDR3 reads TGTGCCAGCAGTTCTGACAGGGGGCGCCGCGAGCAGTACTTC.

The chain is built from TRBV9 and TRBJ1-4; 10 bases fit TRBD1. This CDR3 region has 14 residues. V lost 2 bases and J lost 6; bases outside the gene matches: 1. Germline V gene sequence: CDR1 SGDLS, CDR2 YYNGEE. The CDR3 DNA follows: TGTGCCAGCAGCGTCGACAGGGGGCATGAAAAACTGTTTTTT. This codes for CASSVDRGHEKLFF.

The rearrangement joins TRBV11-3 to TRBJ1-3; D unclear. CDR3 length: 14 amino acids. Deletions cut 4 bases from V and 0 bases from J, with 7 bases between. Germline V gene sequence: CDR1 SGHNT, CDR2 YENEEA. The CDR3 region has the DNA TGTGCCAGCAGCTCACTAGACTCTGGAAACACCATATATTTT. This encodes CASSSLDSGNTIYF.

The chain is built from TRBV7-2 and TRBJ2-1; 10 positions agree with TRBD2. This CDR3 has 16 amino acids. Germline-derived CDR1 and CDR2 are SGHTA and FQGNSA. The V gene end was trimmed by 1 base and the J gene end by 4 bases; junction bases not matched to a gene: 4. CDR3 protein: CASSLDASGRYNEQFF. The CDR3 DNA sequence: TGTGCCAGCAGCTTAGATGCTAGCGGGAGATACAATGAGCAGTTCTTC.

The genes are TRBV6-2 or TRBV6-3 and TRBJ2-3, with a possible D match to TRBD1 (6 bases). Trimming removed 3 bases from V and 3 bases from J, with 13 bases in between. The CDR3 length is 15 residues. Looked up from germline, CDR1 is MNHEY and CDR2 is SVGEGT. This CDR3 is CASSYGTMGTDTQYF. The CDR3 region has the DNA TGTGCCAGCAGTTATGGGACAATGGGGACAGATACGCAGTATTTT.

This sequence joins TRBV27 and TRBJ1-4; 7 nucleotides line up with TRBD1. With 6 bases clipped from V and 2 bases from J, the junction kept 9 bases outside the gene matches. CDR3 length equals 16 residues. Germline-derived CDR1 and CDR2 are MNHEY and SMNVEV (reference sequence). CDR3 in DNA: TGTGCCAGCAGGGAGACAGGGTATATTACTAATGAAAAACTGTTTTTT. The encoded protein is CASRETGYITNEKLFF.

J is TRBJ1-2 and V is TRBV5-1, with 9 nucleotides matching TRBD1. The CDR3 has 15 amino acids. CDR1 is SGHRS and CDR2 is YFSETQ in the germline V gene. Trimming at V came to 7 bases and at J to 5 bases, leaving 12 bases not matched to a gene. This CDR3 is CASEVGTGKDYGYTF. As DNA, the CDR3 is TGCGCCAGCGAAGTTGGGACAGGGAAAGATTATGGCTACACCTTC.

CDR3 amino acids: CASSQEAGYQPQHF. Here the CDR3 DNA reads TGCGCCAGCAGCCAAGAGGCAGGGTATCAGCCCCAGCATTTT. This chain links TRBV4-3 with TRBJ1-5, with D possibly being TRBD1 (5 bases). The CDR3 runs to 14 residues. Germline assignment: CDR1 LGHNA and CDR2 YSLEER. The V end was cut by 0 bases, the J end by 5 bases, with 8 bases between.

The gene calls are TRBV6-5 and TRBJ2-3, with TRBD2 as a possible D gene (5 bases). V lost 6 bases and J 9 bases, leaving 7 bases between the germline ends. The CDR3 consists of 10 residues. CDR1 MNHEY and CDR2 SVGAGI come from the germline V gene. CDR3 region: CASREETQYF. The CDR3 DNA sequence: TGTGCCAGCAGGGAGGAAACGCAGTATTTT.

A word on this clone: The same CDR3 arises from other DNA sequences in this sample as well. This chain joins TRBV10-3 and TRBJ1-1; 7 bases agree with TRBD1. This CDR3 has 13 amino acids. Germline V gene sequence: CDR1 ENHRY, CDR2 SYGVKD. Trimming cost V 6 bases and J 1 base; bases outside gene matches: 2. The CDR3 DNA follows: TGTGCCATCAGCGGGACAGCGAACACTGAAGCTTTCTTT. This sequence encodes CAISGTANTEAFF.

V and J are TRBV4-1 and TRBJ2-3; D is unresolved. Trimming removed 1 base from V and 2 bases from J, with 7 bases in between. Germline lookup yields CDR1 MGHRA and CDR2 YSYEKL. This CDR3 has 14 residues. CDR3 nucleotides: TGCGCCAGCAGCCAAGTTTTAATCACAGATACGCAGTATTTT. Translated: CASSQVLITDTQYF.

The rearrangement uses TRBV7-2 and TRBJ2-5, with D maybe TRBD1 (6 bases). The CDR3 contains 14 residues. Germline-derived CDR1 and CDR2 are SGHTA and FQGNSA. Trimming left V 6 bases short and J 1 base short, with 12 bases between. The CDR3 nucleotides are TGTGCCAGCAGGCCAGAGACAGGCCAAGAGACCCAGTACTTC. This sequence encodes CASRPETGQETQYF.

V gene TRBV19 combines with J gene TRBJ2-4; 9 bases line up with TRBD1. The V segment lost 3 bases and the J segment 4 bases; nucleotides outside the gene matches: 4. The CDR3 is 15 residues long. Looked up from germline, CDR1 is LNHDA and CDR2 is SQIVND (reference sequence). This chain's CDR3 is CASSIPGQGKNIQYF. CDR3 DNA sequence: TGTGCCAGTAGTATCCCCGGACAGGGGAAAAACATTCAGTACTTC.

V gene TRBV10-2 combines with J gene TRBJ2-7, with 8 bases lining up with TRBD2. CDR1 and CDR2 from the germline V gene are WSHSY and SAAADI. V shed 6 bases, J shed 7 bases, and the junction held 11 bases outside the gene matches. CDR3 length: 14 amino acids. Here the CDR3 reads CASRWRGASLEQYF. The CDR3 DNA reads as TGCGCCAGCAGATGGCGGGGGGCCTCTCTAGAGCAGTACTTC.

The genes are TRBV2 and TRBJ2-5; D gene unclear. V dropped 2 bases and J dropped 0 bases, with 10 bases sitting between them. The CDR3 is 15 residues long. CDR1 and CDR2 from the germline V gene are SNHLY and FYNNEI. The CDR3 reads CASSERGSYQETQYF. CDR3 sequence (DNA): TGTGCCAGCAGTGAACGAGGCAGTTACCAAGAGACCCAGTACTTC.

This clone occurred a few times. Other DNA sequences in this sample translate to the same CDR3. V and J are TRBV2 and TRBJ1-1; D is undetermined. V shed 0 bases and J shed 1 base, with 6 bases lying between them. Germline values: CDR1 SNHLY, CDR2 FYNNEI. The CDR3 spans 14 residues. The chain's CDR3 is CASSEARKNTEAFF. The CDR3 bases are TGTGCCAGCAGTGAAGCGCGAAAGAACACTGAAGCTTTCTTT.

The chain links TRBV5-1 to TRBJ2-1; TRBD2 agrees at 11 bases. The CDR3 contains 16 residues. From germline, CDR1 is SGHRS and CDR2 YFSETQ. V gave up 4 bases and J gave up 0 bases; unmatched junction bases: 3. The CDR3 coding sequence is TGCGCCAGCAGCGTCACTAGCGGGAGCTCCTACAATGAGCAGTTCTTC. As protein: CASSVTSGSSYNEQFF. The variable domain in full, completed from reference TRBV5-1 and TRBJ2-1, reads KAGVTQTPRYLIKTRGQQVTLSCSPISGHRSVSWYQQTPGQGLQFLFEYFSETQRNKGNFPGRFSGRQFSNSRSEMNVSTLELGDSALYLCASSVTSGSSYNEQFFGPGTRLTVL.

This chain links TRBV5-4 with TRBJ2-3; D possibly corresponds to TRBD1 (5 bases). Germline lookup yields CDR1 SGHNT and CDR2 YYREEE (reference sequence). V was clipped by 5 bases and J by 4 bases, with 14 bases between them. CDR3 length: 14 amino acids. This CDR3 is CASRTDQGADTQYF. The DNA of the CDR3 is TGTGCCAGCAGGACCGACCAGGGCGCAGATACGCAGTATTTT.

Written as DNA, the CDR3 is TGTGCCATCGCCCGGGACACATCGGGCTACGAGCAGTACTTC. This sequence encodes CAIARDTSGYEQYF. This sequence joins TRBV10-3 and TRBJ2-7; possible D gene TRBD1, 6 bases. This CDR3 has 14 amino acids. Germline CDR1 ENHRY, CDR2 SYGVKD. V shed 8 bases and J shed 3 bases, with 17 bases lying between them.